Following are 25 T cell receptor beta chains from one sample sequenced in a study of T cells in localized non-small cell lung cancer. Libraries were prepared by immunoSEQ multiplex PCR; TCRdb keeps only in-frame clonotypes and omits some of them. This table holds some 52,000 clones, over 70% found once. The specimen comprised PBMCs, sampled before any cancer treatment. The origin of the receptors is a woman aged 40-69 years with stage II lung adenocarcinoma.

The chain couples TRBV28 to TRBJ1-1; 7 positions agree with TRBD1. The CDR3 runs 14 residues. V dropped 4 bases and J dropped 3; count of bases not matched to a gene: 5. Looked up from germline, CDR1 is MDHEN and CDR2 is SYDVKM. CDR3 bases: TGTGCCAGCAGTTCGCCAGGGGGGTACACTGAAGCTTTCTTT. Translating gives CASSSPGGYTEAFF.

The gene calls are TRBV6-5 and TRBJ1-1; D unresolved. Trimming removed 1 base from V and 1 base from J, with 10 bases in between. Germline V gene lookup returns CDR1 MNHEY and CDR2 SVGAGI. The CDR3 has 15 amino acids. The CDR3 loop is CASSYYSGPNTEAFF. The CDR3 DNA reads TGTGCCAGCAGTTACTACTCAGGACCGAACACTGAAGCTTTCTTT.

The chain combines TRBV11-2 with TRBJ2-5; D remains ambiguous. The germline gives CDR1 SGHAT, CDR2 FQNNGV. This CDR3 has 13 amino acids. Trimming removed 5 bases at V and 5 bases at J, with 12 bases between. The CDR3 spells CASSRWAGETQYF. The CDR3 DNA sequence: TGTGCCAGCAGCCGATGGGCCGGGGAGACCCAGTACTTC.

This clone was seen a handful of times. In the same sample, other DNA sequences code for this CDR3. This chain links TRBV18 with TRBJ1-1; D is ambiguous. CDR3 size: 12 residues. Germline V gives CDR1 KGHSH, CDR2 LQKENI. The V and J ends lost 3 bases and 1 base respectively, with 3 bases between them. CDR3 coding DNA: TGTGCCAGCTCACCCCAGAACACTGAAGCTTTCTTT. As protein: CASSPQNTEAFF. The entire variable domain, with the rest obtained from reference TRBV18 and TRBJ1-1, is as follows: NAGVMQNPRHLVRRRGQEARLRCSPMKGHSHVYWYRQLPEEGLKFMVYLQKENIIDESGMPKERFSAEFPKEGPSILRIQQVVRGDSAAYFCASSPQNTEAFFGQGTRLTVV.

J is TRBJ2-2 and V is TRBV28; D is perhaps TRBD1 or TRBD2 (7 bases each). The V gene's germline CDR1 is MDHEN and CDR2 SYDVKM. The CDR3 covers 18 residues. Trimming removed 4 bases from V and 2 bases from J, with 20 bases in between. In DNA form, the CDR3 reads TGTGCCAGCAGTTCAACAGGGGAGGGAAGGATTAACACCGGGGAGCTGTTTTTT. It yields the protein CASSSTGEGRINTGELFF.

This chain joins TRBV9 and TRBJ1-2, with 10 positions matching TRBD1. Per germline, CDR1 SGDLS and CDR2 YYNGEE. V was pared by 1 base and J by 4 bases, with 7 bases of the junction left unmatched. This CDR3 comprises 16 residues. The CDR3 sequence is CASSVFPGQGSYGYTF. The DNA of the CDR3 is TGTGCCAGCAGCGTATTTCCGGGACAGGGGAGCTATGGCTACACCTTC.

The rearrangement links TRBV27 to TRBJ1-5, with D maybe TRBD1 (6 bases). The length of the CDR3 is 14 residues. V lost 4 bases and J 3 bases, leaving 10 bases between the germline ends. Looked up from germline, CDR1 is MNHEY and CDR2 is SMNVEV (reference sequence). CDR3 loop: CASSSQGNNQPQHF. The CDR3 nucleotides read TGTGCCAGCAGTTCACAGGGAAACAATCAGCCCCAGCATTTT.

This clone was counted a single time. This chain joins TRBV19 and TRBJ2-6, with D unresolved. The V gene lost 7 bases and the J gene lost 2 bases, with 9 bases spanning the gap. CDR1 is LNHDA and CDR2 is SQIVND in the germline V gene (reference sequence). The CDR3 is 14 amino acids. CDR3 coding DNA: TGTGCCAGTAAGAGTGGGGCTGGGGCCAACGTCCTGACTTTC. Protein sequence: CASKSGAGANVLTF.

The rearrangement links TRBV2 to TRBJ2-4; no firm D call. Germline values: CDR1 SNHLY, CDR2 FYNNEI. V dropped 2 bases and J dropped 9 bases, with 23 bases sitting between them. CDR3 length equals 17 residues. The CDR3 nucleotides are TGTGCCAGCAGTGAAATATTCAGGTACTCCCCTGAAGGCATTCAGTACTTC. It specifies CASSEIFRYSPEGIQYF.

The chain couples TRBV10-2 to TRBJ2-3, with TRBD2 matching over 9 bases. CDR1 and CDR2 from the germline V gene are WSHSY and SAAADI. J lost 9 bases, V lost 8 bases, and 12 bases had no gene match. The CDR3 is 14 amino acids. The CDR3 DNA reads TGCGCCAGCTTCCAAGCGGGGGGTGCGGGGACGCAGTATTTT. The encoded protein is CASFQAGGAGTQYF.

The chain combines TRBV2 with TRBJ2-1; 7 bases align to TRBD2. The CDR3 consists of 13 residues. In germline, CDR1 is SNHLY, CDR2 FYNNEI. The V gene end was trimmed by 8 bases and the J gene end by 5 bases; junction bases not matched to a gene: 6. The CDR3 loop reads CASGRLADNEQFF. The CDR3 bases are TGTGCCAGCGGGAGACTAGCAGACAATGAGCAGTTCTTC.

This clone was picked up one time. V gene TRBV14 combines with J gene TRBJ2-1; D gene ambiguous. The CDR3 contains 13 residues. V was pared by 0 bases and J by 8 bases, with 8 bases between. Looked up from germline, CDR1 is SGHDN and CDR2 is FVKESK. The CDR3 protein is CASSQDPRDEQFF. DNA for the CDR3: TGTGCCAGCAGCCAAGATCCCCGGGATGAGCAGTTCTTC.

In DNA form, the CDR3 reads TGTGCCAGCAGCTTCCGAGGACAGGGGAATGAAAAACTGTTTTTT. The encoded protein is CASSFRGQGNEKLFF. This rearrangement joins TRBV7-2 to TRBJ1-4, with 9 bases matching TRBD1. CDR3 length equals 15 residues. J lost 5 bases, V lost 3 bases, and 4 bases had no gene match. Per germline, CDR1 SGHTA and CDR2 FQGNSA.

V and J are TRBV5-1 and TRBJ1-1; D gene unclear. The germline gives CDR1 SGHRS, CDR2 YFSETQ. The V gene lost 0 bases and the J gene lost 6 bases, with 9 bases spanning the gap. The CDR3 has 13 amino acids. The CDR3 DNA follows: TGCGCCAGCAGCTTGGTTGTTGCGGCTGAAGCTTTCTTT. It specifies CASSLVVAAEAFF.

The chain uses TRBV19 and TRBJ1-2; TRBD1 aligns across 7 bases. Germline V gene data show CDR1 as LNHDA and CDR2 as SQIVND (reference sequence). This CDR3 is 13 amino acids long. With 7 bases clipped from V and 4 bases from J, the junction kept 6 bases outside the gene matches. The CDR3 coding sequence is TGTGCCAGTAAAATGGGACAGTTCTATGGCTACACCTTC. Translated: CASKMGQFYGYTF. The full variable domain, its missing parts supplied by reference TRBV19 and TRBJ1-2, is DGGITQSPKYLFRKEGQNVTLSCEQNLNHDAMYWYRQDPGQGLRLIYYSQIVNDFQKGDIAEGYSVSREKKESFPLTVTSAQKNPTAFYLCASKMGQFYGYTFGSGTRLTVV.

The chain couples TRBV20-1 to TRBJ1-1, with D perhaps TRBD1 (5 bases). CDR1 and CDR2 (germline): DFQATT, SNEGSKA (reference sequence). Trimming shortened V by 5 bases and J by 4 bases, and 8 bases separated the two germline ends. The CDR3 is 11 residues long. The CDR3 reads CSAQRGTEAFF. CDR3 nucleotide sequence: TGCAGTGCTCAGAGGGGCACTGAAGCTTTCTTT.

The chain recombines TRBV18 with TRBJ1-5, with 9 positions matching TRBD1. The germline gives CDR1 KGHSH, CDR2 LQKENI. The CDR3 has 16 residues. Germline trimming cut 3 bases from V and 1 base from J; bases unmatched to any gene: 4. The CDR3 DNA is TGTGCCAGCTCACCCCTAGGACAGGGGAGCAATCAGCCCCAGCATTTT. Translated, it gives CASSPLGQGSNQPQHF.

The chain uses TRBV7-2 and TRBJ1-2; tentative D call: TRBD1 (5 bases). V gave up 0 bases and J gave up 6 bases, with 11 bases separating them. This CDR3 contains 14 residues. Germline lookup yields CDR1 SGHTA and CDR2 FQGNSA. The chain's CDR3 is CASSLAGGMDGYTF. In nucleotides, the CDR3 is TGTGCCAGCAGCTTAGCGGGGGGGATGGATGGCTACACCTTC.

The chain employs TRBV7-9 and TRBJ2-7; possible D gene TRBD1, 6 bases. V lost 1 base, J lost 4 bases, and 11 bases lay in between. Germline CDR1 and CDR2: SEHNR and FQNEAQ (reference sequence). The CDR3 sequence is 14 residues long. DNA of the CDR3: TGTGCCAGCAGCTTAGGACAGGAGATGTACGAGCAGTACTTC. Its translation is CASSLGQEMYEQYF.

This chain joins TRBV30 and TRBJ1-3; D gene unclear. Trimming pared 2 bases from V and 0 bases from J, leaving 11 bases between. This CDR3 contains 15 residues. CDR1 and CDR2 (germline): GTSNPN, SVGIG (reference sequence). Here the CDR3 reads CAWSSDYSSGNTIYF. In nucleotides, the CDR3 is TGTGCCTGGAGTTCAGATTACAGCTCTGGAAACACCATATATTTT.

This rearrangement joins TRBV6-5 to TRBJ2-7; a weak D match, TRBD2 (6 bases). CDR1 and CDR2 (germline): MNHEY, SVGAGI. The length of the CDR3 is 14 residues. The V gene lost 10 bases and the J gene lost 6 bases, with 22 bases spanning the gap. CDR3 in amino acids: CAIMSRTGGAEQYF. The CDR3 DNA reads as TGTGCCATCATGTCAAGGACCGGGGGAGCCGAGCAGTACTTC.

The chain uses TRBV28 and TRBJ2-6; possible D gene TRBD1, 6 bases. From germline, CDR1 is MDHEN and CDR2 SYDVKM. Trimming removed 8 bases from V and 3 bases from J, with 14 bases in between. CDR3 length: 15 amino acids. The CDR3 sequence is CASVGTSYGANVLTF. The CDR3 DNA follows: TGTGCCAGCGTGGGGACATCTTATGGGGCCAACGTCCTGACTTTC.

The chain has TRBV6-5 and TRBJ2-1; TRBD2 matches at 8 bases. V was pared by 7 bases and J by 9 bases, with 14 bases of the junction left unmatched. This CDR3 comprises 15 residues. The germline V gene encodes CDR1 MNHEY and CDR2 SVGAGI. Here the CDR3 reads CASTSDSGAKGEQFF. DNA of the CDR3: TGTGCCAGCACCTCGGATAGCGGGGCCAAGGGTGAGCAGTTCTTC.

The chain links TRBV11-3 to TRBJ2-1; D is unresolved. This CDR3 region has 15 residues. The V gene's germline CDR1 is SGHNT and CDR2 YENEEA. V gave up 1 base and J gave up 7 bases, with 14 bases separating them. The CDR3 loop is CASSLGRVPGNEQFF. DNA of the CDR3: TGTGCCAGCAGCTTAGGTCGGGTCCCTGGGAATGAGCAGTTCTTC.

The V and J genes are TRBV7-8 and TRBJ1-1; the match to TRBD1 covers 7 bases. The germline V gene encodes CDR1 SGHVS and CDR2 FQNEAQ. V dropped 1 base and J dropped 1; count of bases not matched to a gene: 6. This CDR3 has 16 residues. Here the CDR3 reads CASSLGWDRRNTEAFF. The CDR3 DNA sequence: TGTGCCAGCAGCTTAGGGTGGGACAGACGGAACACTGAAGCTTTCTTT.